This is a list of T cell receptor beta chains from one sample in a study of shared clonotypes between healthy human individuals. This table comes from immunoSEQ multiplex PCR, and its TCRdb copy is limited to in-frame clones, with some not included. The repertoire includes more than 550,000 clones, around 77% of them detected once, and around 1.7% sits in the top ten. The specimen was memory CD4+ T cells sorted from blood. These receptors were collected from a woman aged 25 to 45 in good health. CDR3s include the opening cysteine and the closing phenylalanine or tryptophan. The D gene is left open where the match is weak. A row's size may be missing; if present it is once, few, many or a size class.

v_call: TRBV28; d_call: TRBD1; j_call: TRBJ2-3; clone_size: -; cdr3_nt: TGTGCCAGCAGCTTCACCCGGACAGGGAGGATTCCAGATACGCAGTATTTT; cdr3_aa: CASSFTRTGRIPDTQYF
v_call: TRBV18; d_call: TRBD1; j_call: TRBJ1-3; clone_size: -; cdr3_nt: TGTGCCAGCTCACCGCCTGGACAGGCAAGTGGAAACACCATATATTTT; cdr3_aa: CASSPPGQASGNTIYF
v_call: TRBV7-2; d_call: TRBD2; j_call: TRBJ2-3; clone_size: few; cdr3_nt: TGTGCCAGCAGCTTGGGTAGCGGGAGCCTCACAGATACGCAGTATTTT; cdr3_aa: CASSLGSGSLTDTQYF
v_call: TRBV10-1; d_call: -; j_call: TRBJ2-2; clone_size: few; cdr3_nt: TGCGCCAGCAGGGGTAGCGCGAACACCGGGGAGCTGTTTTTT; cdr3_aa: CASRGSANTGELFF
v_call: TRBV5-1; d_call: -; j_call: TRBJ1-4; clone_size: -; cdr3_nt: TGCGCCAGCAGCTTCGGAAGTAAGGGTGAAAAACTGTTTTTT; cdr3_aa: CASSFGSKGEKLFF
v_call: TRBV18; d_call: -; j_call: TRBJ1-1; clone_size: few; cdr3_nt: TGTGCCAGCTCACCAAATGGGAACACTGAAGCTTTCTTT; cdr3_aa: CASSPNGNTEAFF
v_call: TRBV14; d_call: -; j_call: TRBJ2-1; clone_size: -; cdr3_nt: TGTGCCAGCAGCCATCCATCCTTAGGGGGGGGGCAGTATGAGCAGTTCTTC; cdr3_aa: CASSHPSLGGGQYEQFF
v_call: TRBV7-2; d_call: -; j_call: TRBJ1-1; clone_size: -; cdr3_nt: TGTGCCAGCAGCCCCATGTACAGGGTATCCACTGAAGCTTTCTTT; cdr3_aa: CASSPMYRVSTEAFF
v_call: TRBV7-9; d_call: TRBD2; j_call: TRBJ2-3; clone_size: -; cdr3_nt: TGTGCCAGCAGGGCGGGAGCAGCAGATACGCAGTATTTT; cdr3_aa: CASRAGAADTQYF
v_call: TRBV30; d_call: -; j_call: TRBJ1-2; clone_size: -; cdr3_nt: TGTGCCTGGACCCGGGGAGTTCGGGATGGCTACACCTTC; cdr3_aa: CAWTRGVRDGYTF
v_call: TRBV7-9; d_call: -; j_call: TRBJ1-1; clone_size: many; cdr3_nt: TGTGCCAGCAGCATCCAACTTGGAGGGCACACTGAAGCTTTCTTT; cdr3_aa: CASSIQLGGHTEAFF
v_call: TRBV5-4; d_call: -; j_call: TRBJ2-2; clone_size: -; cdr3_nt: TGTGCCAGCAGCCCGGGGGGACAAACTACCGGGGAGCTGTTTTTT; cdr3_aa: CASSPGGQTTGELFF
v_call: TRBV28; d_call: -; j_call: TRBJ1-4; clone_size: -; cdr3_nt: TGTGCCAGCAGTTTAAATACAGTGAATGAAAAACTGTTTTTT; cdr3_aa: CASSLNTVNEKLFF
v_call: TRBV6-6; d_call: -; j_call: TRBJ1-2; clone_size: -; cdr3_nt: TGTGCCAGCAGGCTCTTCAGGAATCTTGGCTACACCTTC; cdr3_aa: CASRLFRNLGYTF
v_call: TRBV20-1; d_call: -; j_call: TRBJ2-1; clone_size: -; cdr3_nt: TGCAGTGCCGCCGGCTATAGACTATTCTTC; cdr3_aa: CSAAGYRLFF
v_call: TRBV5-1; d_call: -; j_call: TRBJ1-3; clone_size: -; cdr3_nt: TGCGCCAGCAGCTTGGCGGGGGACCTTGGAAACACCATATATTTT; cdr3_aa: CASSLAGDLGNTIYF
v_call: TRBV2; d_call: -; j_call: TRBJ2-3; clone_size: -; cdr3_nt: TGTGCCAGCAGTCCGGGACTCCCCTTAGATACGCAGTATTTT; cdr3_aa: CASSPGLPLDTQYF
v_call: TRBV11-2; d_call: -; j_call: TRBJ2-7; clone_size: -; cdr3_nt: TGTGCCAGCAGCCTGGAGGGGTGGCAGTACTTC; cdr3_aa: CASSLEGWQYF
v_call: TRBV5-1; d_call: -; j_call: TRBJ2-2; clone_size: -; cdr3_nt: TGCGCCAGCAAATCAGGGGAATACACCGGGGAGCTGTTTTTT; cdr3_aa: CASKSGEYTGELFF